This T cell receptor (beta chain) was recovered during a study of identical twins. Points from the study as a whole: There was an excess of low generation probability in the out-of-frame alpha sequences that twins shared. Zero-insertion analyses might be partly confounded by invariant T cells like MAIT and iNKT. Not following the same donors, the study drew its conclusions from cross-sectional statistical analysis.

Healthy Caucasians supplied all donations. TCRdb re-called the 5' RACE reads with MiXCR, one entry per CDR3 protein. Of 640,000 or so distinct CDR3 sequences in the sample, approximately 6% were seen once. After removal of 0 bases from V and 2 bases from J, the junction contained 7 bases not matched to a gene. The CDR3 covers 17 residues. Germline CDR1 is LGHDT and CDR2 is YNNKEL (reference sequence). This clonotype was found a few times. Its antigen remains unknown. J is TRBJ2-1 and V is TRBV3-1, with 7 positions matching TRBD2. This sequence originates from a man in his late teens or twenties in good health. The sequenced sample was naive T cells sorted from blood. CDR3 loop: CASSQDLRGRAYNEQFF. The CDR3, as DNA: TGTGCCAGCAGCCAAGATCTACGAGGGAGGGCCTACAATGAGCAGTTCTTC.